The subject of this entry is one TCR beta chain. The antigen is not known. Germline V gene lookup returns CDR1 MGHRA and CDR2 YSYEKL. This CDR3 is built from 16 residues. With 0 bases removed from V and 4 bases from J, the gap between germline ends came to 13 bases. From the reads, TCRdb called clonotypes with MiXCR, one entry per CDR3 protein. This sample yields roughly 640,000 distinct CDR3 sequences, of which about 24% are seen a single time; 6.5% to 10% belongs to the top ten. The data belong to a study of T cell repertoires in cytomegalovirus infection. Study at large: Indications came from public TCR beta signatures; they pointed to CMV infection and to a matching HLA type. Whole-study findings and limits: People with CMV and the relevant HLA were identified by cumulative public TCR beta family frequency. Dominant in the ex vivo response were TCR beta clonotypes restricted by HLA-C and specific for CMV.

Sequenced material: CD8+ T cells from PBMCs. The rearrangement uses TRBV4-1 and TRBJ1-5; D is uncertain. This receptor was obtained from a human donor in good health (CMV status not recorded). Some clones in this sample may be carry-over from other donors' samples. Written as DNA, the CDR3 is TGCGCCAGCAGCCAAGACCCCCCGGAAGGGAATCAGCCCCAGCATTTT. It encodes CASSQDPPEGNQPQHF.